This T cell receptor beta chain was captured in a study of blood T cell repertoires in COVID-19. Study-wide background: The study drew acute and convalescent COVID-19 samples from the United States, Italy and Spain. Sample material is recorded as cDNA or gDNA derived from T cells, B-cell-depleted T cells, or PBMCs.

This clone was detected once. Germline CDR1 is SEHNR and CDR2 is FQNEAQ (reference sequence). J gave up 2 bases and V 4 bases, and 16 bases lay outside the gene matches. The CDR3 contains 19 residues. Per the original data handling: The assay estimated nucleated cells by amplifying reference gene primers. The table came from immunoSEQ multiplex PCR; TCRdb's copy has only in-frame clones and leaves some out. The D gene and trimming were derived from the DNA, and the V and J assignments and clone size from that table. The sample consists of 55,000 to 75,000 clones, around 67% of them appearing once. Specimen: peripheral blood. The gene calls are TRBV7-9 and TRBJ2-2, with TRBD1 identical over 7 bases. This TCR was sampled from a man aged 60 to 75 with acute or convalescent COVID-19. CDR3 sequence reads: CASSSETGTDYSNTGELFF. The CDR3 coding sequence is TGTGCCAGCAGCTCTGAAACCGGGACAGATTATAGTAACACCGGGGAGCTGTTTTTT.